The present T cell receptor beta chain was sequenced within a study of beta chain features in type 1 diabetes. Trimming shortened V by 5 bases and J by 1 base, and 12 bases separated the two germline ends. CDR1 SGHRS and CDR2 YFSETQ come from the germline V gene. There are 14 residues in the CDR3. What was sequenced were expressed TCRB transcripts, since all of the isolated RNA had been reverse transcribed. Using immunoSEQ multiplex PCR, the repertoire was profiled, and TCRdb retains in-frame clones only, with some absent. The sample lists roughly 400,000 clones, around 15% occurring once. The rearrangement joins TRBV5-1 to TRBJ2-5; TRBD1 might be the D (6 bases). Source material: naive CD4+ T cells from blood. This clonotype was obtained from a woman aged 18-29 years in good health. CDR3 DNA sequence: TGCGCCAGCAGGTCCGGGACATCCCAAGAGACCCAGTACTTC. Translating gives CASRSGTSQETQYF.